The next 2 T cell receptor beta chains were all read from a single sample in a study of T-cell memory formation after mild COVID-19. TCRdb ran MiXCR on the 5' RACE reads and lists one entry per CDR3 protein. The sample lists a few hundred thousand distinct CDR3 sequences, 20% to 25% seen once, with about 8.7% in the top ten. Material: PBMCs or a T cell subset sorted from them (not recorded which). The receptors were gathered from an adult woman who had mild COVID-19 (a few samples of this study predate the infection). Cell type and time point are not known.

The chain uses TRBV3-1 and TRBJ2-7, with D perhaps assigned TRBD1 or TRBD2 (5 bases each). CDR1 is LGHDT, CDR2 YNNKEL, per germline (reference sequence). The V end was cut by 4 bases, the J end by 4 bases, with 11 bases between. There are 13 residues in the CDR3. CDR3 loop: CASSLGRGYEQYF. As DNA, the CDR3 is TGTGCCAGCAGCCTGGGACGAGGTTACGAGCAGTACTTC.

The rearrangement joins TRBV12-3 or TRBV12-4 to TRBJ1-2, with D unresolved. This CDR3 is built from 15 residues. Trimming pared 3 bases from V and 2 bases from J, leaving 13 bases between. Here the CDR3 DNA reads TGTGCCAGCAGTTTTCAGAGACTCAACAACTATGGCTACACCTTC. Translation gives CASSFQRLNNYGYTF.